Reported below is one T cell receptor (beta chain). What it recognizes is unknown. This sample was included in a study of cytotoxic CD8 clonotypes in ibrutinib-treated CLL. Whole-study context: IGHV unmutated about 17; relapsed/refractory more than ten; treatment-naive more than 14. Responses: some 24 partial, 2 complete; after median roughly 63 months, around 14 stayed remitted, approximately twelve progressed.

The study, taken as a whole, reports: Baseline levels were approached again at progression, after clonality had risen at ibrutinib response. While tracking circulating CD8+ T-cell counts, baseline clonality exceeded that of age-matched healthy donors.

Germline V CDR1 and CDR2: KGHSH, LQKENI. This CDR3 contains 16 residues. Trimming cost V 5 bases and J 7 bases, with 21 bases left between them. Data came from immunoSEQ multiplex PCR; TCRdb stores just in-frame clones and leaves some out. Of some 130,000 clones in the sample, 91% were seen once. The specimen comprised PBMCs, sampled after 12 months of ibrutinib treatment. The gene calls are TRBV18 and TRBJ1-5; D is possibly TRBD1 (5 bases). The sequence came from a human donor with chronic lymphocytic leukemia. CDR3 coding DNA: TGTGCCAGCTCAGTCGACCGGGACCTAGGAATCCAGCCCCAGCATTTT. It translates to CASSVDRDLGIQPQHF.